This is a list of T cell receptor beta chains from one sample in a study of Ad26.COV2.S vaccination and SARS-CoV-2 variants. Generated by immunoSEQ multiplex PCR, the TCRdb table keeps only in-frame clones and is missing some. The sample has about 380,000 clones, about four fifths seen once. The specimen was peripheral blood, collected in a trial of Ad26.COV2.S vaccine versus placebo. All receptors come from a person between 18 and 65 years old who received the Ad26.COV2.S COVID-19 vaccine or a placebo. The CDR3 runs from the conserved cysteine through the conserved F or W. The D gene is left open where the match is weak. Some rows mark clone size as missing; the rest say once, few, many or name a class of expanded clone.

J: TRBJ2-3
D: NA
V: TRBV9
size: NA
CDR3: CASSVPTAAYTDTQYF
DNA: TGTGCCAGCAGCGTTCCGACGGCTGCGTACACAGATACGCAGTATTTT

J: TRBJ2-7
D: TRBD1
V: TRBV11-2
size: NA
CDR3: CASSLRRGLYEQYF
DNA: TGTGCCAGCAGCTTACGCAGGGGGCTATACGAGCAGTACTTC

J: TRBJ2-5
D: TRBD1
V: TRBV9
size: NA
CDR3: CASSADRVLQQETQYF
DNA: TGTGCCAGCAGCGCGGACAGGGTACTCCAACAAGAGACCCAGTACTTC

J: TRBJ2-4
D: NA
V: TRBV5-4
size: NA
CDR3: CATSGAAKNIQYF
DNA: TGTGCCACCAGTGGGGCAGCCAAAAACATTCAGTACTTC

J: TRBJ1-4
D: NA
V: TRBV6-5
size: NA
CDR3: CASSSAQTNEKLFF
DNA: TGTGCCAGCAGCTCTGCACAGACTAATGAAAAACTGTTTTTT

J: TRBJ1-1
D: NA
V: TRBV12-3/TRBV12-4
size: NA
CDR3: CASRLLLDTEAFF
DNA: TGTGCCAGCAGGCTTCTCCTTGACACTGAAGCTTTCTTT

J: TRBJ1-2
D: NA
V: TRBV11-2
size: NA
CDR3: CASSLLNWARMDINYGYTF
DNA: TGTGCCAGCAGCTTATTAAATTGGGCCAGGATGGACATTAACTATGGCTACACCTTC

J: TRBJ2-3
D: NA
V: TRBV2
size: NA
CDR3: CASSDVTDTQYF
DNA: TGTGCCAGCAGTGATGTAACAGATACGCAGTATTTT

J: TRBJ2-1
D: TRBD2
V: TRBV28
size: once
CDR3: CASGLAENYNEQFF
DNA: TGTGCCAGCGGACTAGCGGAGAACTACAATGAGCAGTTCTTC

J: TRBJ1-4
D: NA
V: TRBV7-8
size: NA
CDR3: CASSLARAKPYEKLFF
DNA: TGTGCCAGCAGCTTAGCGCGGGCCAAACCCTATGAAAAACTGTTTTTT

J: TRBJ2-7
D: TRBD1
V: TRBV6-6
size: few
CDR3: CASSYPRDRAEQYF
DNA: TGTGCCAGCAGTTACCCGAGGGACAGGGCCGAGCAGTACTTC

J: TRBJ2-3
D: NA
V: TRBV2
size: NA
CDR3: CASRQTSSGTDTQYF
DNA: TGTGCCAGCAGGCAGACCTCCTCAGGCACAGATACGCAGTATTTT

J: TRBJ2-1
D: NA
V: TRBV7-6
size: NA
CDR3: CASRALAAPKDEQFF
DNA: TGTGCCAGCAGGGCACTAGCAGCCCCCAAAGACGAGCAGTTCTTC

J: TRBJ2-3
D: NA
V: TRBV28
size: many
CDR3: CASSLWGWGTDTQYF
DNA: TGTGCCAGCAGCCTGTGGGGGTGGGGCACAGATACGCAGTATTTT

J: TRBJ1-1
D: NA
V: TRBV28
size: NA
CDR3: CASEGSLEAFF
DNA: TGTGCCAGCGAGGGGAGCCTTGAAGCTTTCTTT

J: TRBJ1-3
D: NA
V: TRBV29-1
size: NA
CDR3: CSVDLGNTIYF
DNA: TGCAGCGTTGATCTCGGAAACACCATATATTTT

J: TRBJ1-2
D: NA
V: TRBV9
size: NA
CDR3: CASSVTDWGYTF
DNA: TGTGCCAGCAGCGTCACGGATTGGGGCTACACCTTC

J: TRBJ1-1
D: NA
V: TRBV5-5
size: NA
CDR3: CASSLPGGNTEAFF
DNA: TGTGCCAGCAGCCTCCCGGGGGGCAACACTGAAGCTTTCTTT

J: TRBJ2-2
D: NA
V: TRBV19
size: NA
CDR3: CASSIGQAPFF
DNA: TGTGCCAGTAGTATTGGTCAGGCCCCGTTTTTT

J: TRBJ1-3
D: NA
V: TRBV27
size: NA
CDR3: CASSTLGTGNTIYF
DNA: TGTGCCAGCAGTACCCTGGGAACCGGAAACACCATATATTTT

J: TRBJ1-4
D: TRBD1
V: TRBV11-2
size: NA
CDR3: CASSSSGTGIEKLFF
DNA: TGTGCCAGCAGCTCCTCCGGGACAGGGATAGAAAAACTGTTTTTT

J: TRBJ2-7
D: TRBD1
V: TRBV27
size: NA
CDR3: CASSLSTGYYEQYF
DNA: TGTGCCAGCAGTTTATCGACAGGGTACTACGAGCAGTACTTC

J: TRBJ2-1
D: TRBD2
V: TRBV7-9
size: NA
CDR3: CASSALTSGEPGEQFF
DNA: TGTGCCAGCAGCGCCCTGACTAGCGGGGAGCCGGGGGAGCAGTTCTTC